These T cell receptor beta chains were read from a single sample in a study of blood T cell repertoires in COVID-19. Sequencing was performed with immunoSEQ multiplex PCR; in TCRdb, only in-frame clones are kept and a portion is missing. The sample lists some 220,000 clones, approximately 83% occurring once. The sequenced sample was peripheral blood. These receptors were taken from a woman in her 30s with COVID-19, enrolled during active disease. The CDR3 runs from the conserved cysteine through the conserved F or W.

CASSANLGNQPQHF	TRBV10-2	TRBJ1-5
CSVRGTEAFF	TRBV29-1	TRBJ1-1
CASSGGGVNYGYTF	TRBV9	TRBJ1-2
CASSLGNREAFF	TRBV7-2	TRBJ1-1
CATSRTGSGRNQPQHF	TRBV15	TRBJ1-5
CASSSQQGIGSGELFF	TRBV7-7	TRBJ2-2
CASSQNTGGTLSYEQYF	TRBV4-3	TRBJ2-7
CASSGLAGGLSSYNEQFF	TRBV6-1	TRBJ2-1
CASSWKQGLNTEAFF	TRBV6-5	TRBJ1-1
CASSLRDSGEQYF	TRBV5-5	TRBJ2-7
CASSIGTGTTEAFF	TRBV19	TRBJ1-1
CASSVETGTGELFF	TRBV9	TRBJ2-2
CASMDSGDVKNIQYF	TRBV19	TRBJ2-4
CASSTGQGSTPGNTIYF	TRBV5-1	TRBJ1-3
CASRTFSGGPRVGEQYF	TRBV28	TRBJ2-7
CASSLIRDTEAFF	TRBV5-4	TRBJ1-1
CASSVIRDSSYEQYF	TRBV9	TRBJ2-7
CASRWGQANTEAFF	TRBV28	TRBJ1-1
CASSLAGGDTGAFF	TRBV7-2	TRBJ1-1
CASKMDDSPTYEQYF	TRBV6-5	TRBJ2-7
CASNPTGGEYEQYF	TRBV2	TRBJ2-7
CASSVPGQGNEQFF	TRBV7-9	TRBJ2-1
CASSSGQAPYEQYF	TRBV7-9	TRBJ2-7
CASSFGIGVDEQYF	TRBV7-9	TRBJ2-7
CASSIQQASGSYNEQFF	TRBV19	TRBJ2-1
CASSPRRGILYEQYF	TRBV18	TRBJ2-7
CASSLKGAGTEAFF	TRBV11-1	TRBJ1-1
CASSSRTGGNYGYTF	TRBV5-4	TRBJ1-2
CASSAVGGTDTQYF	TRBV5-1	TRBJ2-3
CASSHRGLATDTQYF	TRBV6-2/TRBV6-3	TRBJ2-3
CASSFTTVSGANVLTF	TRBV7-2	TRBJ2-6
CASSPHRGQGSSNQPQHF	TRBV27	TRBJ1-5
CASGLSETPSRTDTQYF	TRBV12-5	TRBJ2-3
CSVSGQGGISYNEQFF	TRBV29-1	TRBJ2-1
CASSLYSLQETQYF	TRBV5-4	TRBJ2-5
CASSFRDSHNEQFF	TRBV6-5	TRBJ2-1
CASSQDLRMPYGYTF	TRBV4-3	TRBJ1-2
CASRRGLGTDTQYF	TRBV11-2	TRBJ2-3
CASSLVLQGPGNTIYF	TRBV11-2	TRBJ1-3
CASSQDGAYEQYF	TRBV7-3	TRBJ2-7
CAWNRGARQETQYF	TRBV30	TRBJ2-5
CASGRADTQYF	TRBV9	TRBJ2-3
CASNPTSGVYEQYF	TRBV6-6	TRBJ2-7
CAHRGKRDSPLHF	TRBV10-3	TRBJ1-6
CASSQANNQPQHF	TRBV6-5	TRBJ1-5
CASSFRQGGETQYF	TRBV7-6	TRBJ2-5
CASDRGGFNEQFF	TRBV19	TRBJ2-1
CAWAPLLAGSYNEQFF	TRBV30	TRBJ2-1
CASSSTAYEQYF	TRBV6-6	TRBJ2-7
CASSVVQRTEAFF	TRBV9	TRBJ1-1
CASSLWGGAENASSYNSPLHF	TRBV27	TRBJ1-6
CASSLGQGRAEAFF	TRBV5-1	TRBJ1-1
CSAVTGENSPLHF	TRBV29-1	TRBJ1-6
CASSPPGSGRVSYEQYF	TRBV18	TRBJ2-7
CASSLVGVMYNEQFF	TRBV28	TRBJ2-1
CASSLDRNSGNTIYF	TRBV11-2	TRBJ1-3
CASSLKREANTGELFF	TRBV4-2	TRBJ2-2
CASRGASTDTQYF	TRBV27	TRBJ2-3